Listed below are T cell receptor beta chains from one sample, sequenced in a study of T cell changes during pregnancy in multiple sclerosis. Profiling relied on immunoSEQ multiplex PCR, and the TCRdb table lists in-frame clones only, not all of them. The table records roughly 42,000 clones, 94% of them present only once. The sequenced sample was CD4+ T cells from peripheral blood mononuclear cells, obtained after pregnancy. Receptors were obtained from a female donor with multiple sclerosis, enrolled in a pregnancy study. The CDR3 runs from the conserved cysteine through the conserved F or W. Fields, in order: V gene, clone size, J gene, D gene, CDR3 protein, CDR3 DNA. D genes are given only for firm matches. The size field is filled for only some rows; it gives once, few, many or a size class.

TRBV10-3	once	TRBJ2-7	NA	CAISPGESSYEQYF	TGTGCCATCAGCCCAGGGGAGAGCTCCTACGAGCAGTACTTC
TRBV9	NA	TRBJ1-6	NA	CASSVGSSYNSPLHF	TGTGCCAGCAGCGTGGGCAGCTCCTATAATTCACCCCTCCACTTT
TRBV5-1	NA	TRBJ2-5	TRBD2	CASSSGLAGGTQETQYF	TGCGCCAGCAGCTCCGGACTAGCGGGGGGGACCCAAGAGACCCAGTACTTC
TRBV7-9	NA	TRBJ2-1	TRBD2	CASSLGGGLTYNEQFF	TGTGCCAGCAGCCTTGGCGGGGGGTTAACCTACAATGAGCAGTTCTTC
TRBV6-5	once	TRBJ1-5	TRBD1	CASRRSGTGRMPQHF	TGTGCCAGCAGACGTTCCGGGACAGGGCGAATGCCCCAGCATTTT
TRBV5-1	NA	TRBJ2-3	TRBD2	CASSLVAGGSNLRTDTQYF	TGCGCCAGCAGCTTGGTAGCGGGGGGGAGTAATTTACGCACAGATACGCAGTATTTT
TRBV7-9	once	TRBJ2-1	NA	CASSLSAGYNEQFF	TGTGCCAGCAGCTTATCGGCAGGCTACAATGAGCAGTTCTTC
TRBV6-5	NA	TRBJ1-1	NA	CASSYLDRAEAFF	TGTGCCAGCAGTTACCTCGACAGAGCTGAAGCTTTCTTT
TRBV5-4	NA	TRBJ1-4	NA	CASSQATGHRATNEKLFF	TGTGCCAGCAGCCAAGCCACGGGACACCGTGCAACTAATGAAAAACTGTTTTTT
TRBV6-7	NA	TRBJ1-2	NA	CASSYLKVRDGYTF	TGTGCCAGCAGTTACCTTAAGGTTCGGGATGGCTACACCTTC
TRBV5-5	NA	TRBJ1-2	NA	CASSPALGGYGYTF	TGTGCCAGCAGCCCGGCACTGGGGGGCTATGGCTACACCTTC
TRBV6-6	once	TRBJ1-3	NA	CASSLQGGGNTIYF	TGTGCCAGCAGCCTACAGGGTGGTGGAAACACCATATATTTT
TRBV9	NA	TRBJ2-7	TRBD2	CASSVAAGEIYEQYF	TGTGCCAGCAGCGTAGCTGCGGGGGAGATCTACGAGCAGTACTTC
TRBV6-5	once	TRBJ1-2	TRBD1	CASSFRDRGGSYTF	TGTGCCAGCAGTTTCCGGGACAGGGGAGGTAGCTACACCTTC
TRBV2	NA	TRBJ2-7	NA	CASSPDRPSYEQYF	TGTGCCAGCAGCCCTGACAGGCCGTCCTACGAGCAGTACTTC
TRBV27	NA	TRBJ2-1	TRBD1	CASSLGQGPYNEQFF	TGTGCCAGCAGTTTGGGACAGGGGCCCTACAATGAGCAGTTCTTC
TRBV7-8	NA	TRBJ1-1	NA	CASSFGQYRRTEAFF	TGTGCCAGCAGCTTTGGACAGTACCGAAGGACTGAAGCTTTCTTT